The 25 T cell receptor beta chains in this list originate from one sample, sequenced in a study of T-cell reconstitution after alpha-beta-depleted transplantation in children. Unique molecular identifiers were incorporated during preparation of the TCRbeta library. TCRdb passed the PCR reads through MiXCR, listing each CDR3 protein once. The table shows about 110,000 distinct CDR3 sequences, with almost 6.5% occurring only once. The source was PBMCs, mostly from graft donor cells, collected 360 days after TCRalphabeta/CD19-depleted stem cell transplant. All receptors derive from a male patient between 2 and 15 years old who had a stem cell transplant for acute lymphoblastic leukemia, so the T cells may come from the graft donor.

This chain connects TRBV4-3 to TRBJ2-7; a possible D gene is TRBD2 (5 bases). Trimming took 4 bases from V and 2 from J, leaving 12 bases between them. The CDR3 consists of 14 residues. Germline CDR1 is LGHNA and CDR2 is YSLEER. CDR3 bases: TGCGCCAGCAGCCCTTTCCACGGGGCCTACGAGCAGTACTTC. Translating gives CASSPFHGAYEQYF.

This chain links TRBV4-3 with TRBJ2-2; no firm D call. V was shortened by 0 bases and J by 7 bases, with 12 bases between the two germline ends. The CDR3 runs to 15 residues. CDR1 is LGHNA, CDR2 YSLEER, per germline. The CDR3 region is CASSQEVIFGGELFF. Here the CDR3 DNA reads TGCGCCAGCAGCCAAGAGGTGATCTTCGGCGGGGAGCTGTTTTTT.

The chain uses TRBV27 and TRBJ1-1; tentative D call: TRBD1 (6 bases). The CDR3 runs 14 residues. Germline V lookup: CDR1 MNHEY, CDR2 SMNVEV (reference sequence). V was shortened by 5 bases and J by 3 bases, with 13 bases between the two germline ends. In DNA, the CDR3 is TGTGCCAGCAGTCCCGAGGGGGTTTACACTGAAGCTTTCTTT. Its protein product is CASSPEGVYTEAFF.

Turning to this clonotype: Germline and junction disagree at one end, which may indicate a read error. The V and J genes are TRBV7-9 and TRBJ2-2; 9 bases fit TRBD1. The CDR3 consists of 16 residues. Looked up from germline, CDR1 is SEHNR and CDR2 is FQNEAQ (reference sequence). CDR3 bases: TGTGCCAGCAGCCCGGGACAGGGCGCGAACACCGTGGAGCTGTTTTTT. It is translated as CASSPGQGANTVELFF.

The table lists this clonotype with a few counts. V usage is TRBV5-1 and J usage is TRBJ2-2, with TRBD2 matching over 11 bases. Germline lookup yields CDR1 SGHRS and CDR2 YFSETQ. The V segment lost 4 bases and the J segment 6 bases; nucleotides outside the gene matches: 5. The CDR3 is made up of 15 amino acids. Here the CDR3 reads CASSPRTSGSGELFF. Written as DNA, the CDR3 is TGCGCCAGCAGCCCCCGGACTAGCGGGTCCGGGGAGCTGTTTTTT.

This clonotype was seen a few times. J is TRBJ2-2 and V is TRBV20-1; TRBD2 agrees at 11 bases. The V gene's germline CDR1 is DFQATT and CDR2 SNEGSKA (reference sequence). V lost 4 bases, J lost 4 bases, and 11 bases stayed unmatched. The CDR3 is made up of 17 amino acids. The CDR3: CSAMGLAAIDGTGELFF. Written as DNA, the CDR3 is TGCAGTGCTATGGGACTAGCGGCCATAGATGGCACCGGGGAGCTGTTTTTT.

This clonotype has ten or more counts. This chain joins TRBV4-3 and TRBJ2-1; D is unclear. The V end lost 0 bases, the J end lost 4 bases, and 4 bases lay between the germline ends. Germline-derived CDR1 and CDR2 are LGHNA and YSLEER. CDR3 length: 13 amino acids. CDR3 residues: CASSQEGYNEQFF. Written as DNA, the CDR3 is TGCGCCAGCAGCCAAGAAGGGTACAATGAGCAGTTCTTC.

This clonotype was counted ten times or more. The chain couples TRBV12-3 or TRBV12-4 to TRBJ1-6, with D possibly being TRBD1 (5 bases). The V gene lost 7 bases and the J gene lost 6 bases, with 13 bases spanning the gap. The CDR3 spans 14 residues. The CDR3 protein is CASTEGHTNSPLHF. The CDR3 region has the DNA TGTGCCAGCACCGAAGGACATACTAATTCACCCCTCCACTTT.

This clonotype showed up just once. V gene TRBV29-1 combines with J gene TRBJ2-7; either TRBD1 or TRBD2 may fit D (5 bases each). Between the trimmed V and J ends, which lost 5 bases and 2 bases, there was a span of 16 bases. From germline, CDR1 is SQVTM and CDR2 ANQGSEA. The CDR3 spans 14 residues. The CDR3 here is CSVSFRGDPYEQYF. The CDR3 nucleotides are TGCAGCGTTTCCTTTAGAGGGGATCCCTACGAGCAGTACTTC.

This clonotype appeared many times. The V and J genes are TRBV27 and TRBJ1-4, with D uncertain. CDR1 MNHEY and CDR2 SMNVEV come from the germline V gene (reference sequence). The CDR3 sequence is 13 residues long. Trimming shortened V by 5 bases and J by 2 bases, and 6 bases separated the two germline ends. The CDR3 coding sequence is TGTGCCAGCAGTACAACGACTAATGAAAAACTGTTTTTT. Its protein product is CASSTTTNEKLFF.

This clonotype has a count of ten or more. V gene TRBV18 combines with J gene TRBJ1-2; TRBD1 is a possible D gene (6 bases). Germline V lookup: CDR1 KGHSH, CDR2 LQKENI. Trimming left V 10 bases short and J 2 bases short, with 11 bases between. CDR3 length equals 12 residues. DNA for the CDR3: TGTGCCACCCGAGACAGGAACTATGGCTACACCTTC. It yields the protein CATRDRNYGYTF.

This clonotype was seen only a few times. The V and J genes are TRBV27 and TRBJ1-1; perhaps TRBD1 as D (5 bases). With 3 bases removed from V and 3 bases from J, the gap between germline ends came to 8 bases. The CDR3 is 13 residues long. Germline-derived CDR1 and CDR2 are MNHEY and SMNVEV (reference sequence). CDR3 sequence reads: CASSLRGHTEAFF. Here the CDR3 DNA reads TGTGCCAGCAGTTTGAGGGGCCACACTGAAGCTTTCTTT.

The table lists this clonotype with many counts. The chain is built from TRBV20-1 and TRBJ2-7; no clear D. The CDR3 spans 11 residues. The germline gives CDR1 DFQATT, CDR2 SNEGSKA (reference sequence). The ends were cut back, 0 bases at V and 4 bases at J, with 4 bases in the middle. The CDR3 DNA reads TGCAGTGCTAGAGACGGATACGAGCAGTACTTC. This codes for CSARDGYEQYF.

This clonotype is medium-sized within its sample. The chain uses TRBV20-1 and TRBJ2-1; D gene ambiguous. The CDR3 extends over 14 amino acids. Germline CDR1 DFQATT, CDR2 SNEGSKA (reference sequence). V lost 2 bases and J 12 bases, leaving 20 bases between the germline ends. CDR3 bases: TGCAGTGCTAGATCGATTTTGGACCCAATTATGCAGTTCTTC. Encoded protein: CSARSILDPIMQFF.

The chain is built from TRBV27 and TRBJ1-6, with a possible D match to TRBD1 (6 bases). The V end was cut by 11 bases, the J end by 9 bases, with 17 bases between. The V gene's germline CDR1 is MNHEY and CDR2 SMNVEV (reference sequence). This CDR3 is 13 amino acids long. The CDR3 reads CACGGGTGSPLHF. CDR3 coding DNA: TGTGCCTGTGGGGGGGGCACGGGTTCACCCCTCCACTTT.

This chain joins TRBV6-6 and TRBJ2-1; TRBD1 aligns across 8 bases. CDR1 MNHNY and CDR2 SVGAGI come from the germline V gene (reference sequence). With 4 bases clipped from V and 9 bases from J, the junction kept 5 bases outside the gene matches. The CDR3 runs 13 residues. CDR3 in DNA: TGTGCCAGCAGTTTCCAGGGGGCCGGTGAGCAGTTCTTC. It specifies CASSFQGAGEQFF.

The CDR3 region is CASSFRQGPYGYTF. DNA of the CDR3: TGTGCCAGCAGCTTTAGACAGGGCCCCTATGGCTACACCTTC. The V call is TRBV7-9, the J call TRBJ1-2, with 7 nucleotides matching TRBD1. There are 14 residues in the CDR3. The germline gives CDR1 SEHNR, CDR2 FQNEAQ (reference sequence). The V and J ends lost 3 bases and 4 bases, in that order; junction bases with no gene match: 5.

The V and J genes are TRBV9 and TRBJ2-6, with 9 bases matching TRBD1. In germline, CDR1 is SGDLS, CDR2 YYNGEE. Trimming cost V 2 bases and J 0 bases; bases outside gene matches: 6. The CDR3 is 18 amino acids. As DNA, the CDR3 is TGTGCCAGCAGCGTGCCGACAGGGGGGGACTCTGGGGCCAACGTCCTGACTTTC. Its translation is CASSVPTGGDSGANVLTF. Together with reference TRBV9 and TRBJ2-6, the CDR3 gives the full variable domain: DSGVTQTPKHLITATGQRVTLRCSPRSGDLSVYWYQQSLDQGLQFLIQYYNGEERAKGNILERFSAQQFPDLHSELNLSSLELGDSALYFCASSVPTGGDSGANVLTFGAGSRLTVL.

This clonotype was detected many times. The V call is TRBV4-1, the J call TRBJ1-5; D is unclear. This CDR3 is 13 amino acids long. V lost 1 base to trimming and J lost 2 bases, with 3 bases between them. Germline V CDR1 and CDR2: MGHRA, YSYEKL. In DNA form, the CDR3 reads TGCGCCAGCAGCCAAGGAGGCAATCAGCCCCAGCATTTT. Encoded protein: CASSQGGNQPQHF.

This clonotype was recorded at least ten times. The chain links TRBV9 to TRBJ1-6, with D possibly being TRBD1 (5 bases). The germline CDR1 and CDR2 sequences are SGDLS and YYNGEE. The CDR3 is made up of 15 amino acids. The V end lost 0 bases, the J end lost 7 bases, and 11 bases lay between the germline ends. The chain's CDR3 is CASSVGGNSNSPLHF. The CDR3 DNA is TGTGCCAGCAGCGTAGGGGGGAACTCGAATTCACCCCTCCACTTT.

This clonotype was observed at least ten times. The CDR3 region is CASSLAGTLNEQFF. CDR3 sequence (DNA): TGTGCCAGCAGCTTAGCAGGGACGCTCAATGAGCAGTTCTTC. The genes are TRBV7-3 and TRBJ2-1; D assignment may be TRBD1 or TRBD2 (5 bases each). This CDR3 spans 14 amino acids. Per germline, CDR1 SGHTA and CDR2 FQGTGA. V lost 2 bases, J lost 6 bases, and 11 bases lay in between.

In its sample, this clonotype was seen many times. The genes are TRBV9 and TRBJ2-1, with D possibly being TRBD2 (5 bases). There are 15 residues in the CDR3. The germline CDR1 and CDR2 sequences are SGDLS and YYNGEE. Deletions cut 3 bases from V and 0 bases from J, with 10 bases between. Written as DNA, the CDR3 is TGTGCCAGCAGCGCCCGGGGTAGCTCCTACAATGAGCAGTTCTTC. Translation gives CASSARGSSYNEQFF.

In its sample, this clonotype was seen many times. This chain joins TRBV4-3 and TRBJ1-6; the D is unclear. Per germline, CDR1 LGHNA and CDR2 YSLEER. The CDR3 covers 13 residues. V was cut by 1 base and J by 12 bases, with 10 bases left in between. DNA of the CDR3: TGCGCCAGCAGCCAAGTGCCGGCTGGACCCCTCCACTTT. Protein sequence: CASSQVPAGPLHF.

This clonotype showed up just a few times. The germline gene is not matched at one end of the junction; a read error may be the cause. This chain connects TRBV6-1 to TRBJ1-2; D not resolved. CDR1 MNHNS and CDR2 SASEGT come from the germline V gene. The CDR3 covers 15 residues. Here the CDR3 reads CASSPSTSRSYGYTF. The CDR3 DNA sequence: TGTGCTAGCAGCCCCTCCACCAGCCGCTCCTATGGCTACACCTTC.

The chain employs TRBV4-3 and TRBJ1-1; D unresolved. The CDR3 length is 15 residues. Trimming removed 1 base from V and 0 bases from J, with 9 bases in between. Germline-derived CDR1 and CDR2 are LGHNA and YSLEER. In DNA, the CDR3 is TGCGCCAGCAGCCAAGGGAGACGGATGAACACTGAAGCTTTCTTT. Amino acids: CASSQGRRMNTEAFF.